This T cell receptor beta chain is drawn from a study of T cell changes during pregnancy in multiple sclerosis (dated by TCRdb to the late 2010s). Regarding the complete study: The study examined how the T cell repertoire changed over the course of pregnancy in women with multiple sclerosis.

The library was made by the immunoSEQ multiplex PCR assay. TCRdb carries this immuneACCESS record with in-frame sequences only. Its versions omit some clonotypes, under half of them owing to an unresolved V gene in the studies checked, with the rest unexplained. The sample includes about 60,000 clones, with about nine tenths observed a single time. In total, the top ten clones hold around 2.1% of the sample. Trimming removed 5 bases from V and 2 bases from J, leaving 15 bases between the germline ends. The germline V gene supplies CDR1 SGHAT and CDR2 FQNNGV. Measured from the cysteine to the phenylalanine, the CDR3 is 15 residues long. CDR3 DNA only is kept here, 45 bases in frame from base 1. Regarding this clone: There is no known antigen for this receptor. Base qualities were left out, and no much larger clone turns up one base away.

This receptor was identified in a female donor in good health, enrolled as a control in a pregnancy study. Here the sequenced sample was peripheral blood, taken in the second trimester of pregnancy. The chain is assembled from TRBV11-2 and TRBJ2-5; the D segment could be TRBD2, given 6 matching bases. The nucleotide sequence is TGTGCCAGCAGCACCCCTCGGGGGACTCAAGAGACCCAGTACTTC. Its translation is CASSTPRGTQETQYF.